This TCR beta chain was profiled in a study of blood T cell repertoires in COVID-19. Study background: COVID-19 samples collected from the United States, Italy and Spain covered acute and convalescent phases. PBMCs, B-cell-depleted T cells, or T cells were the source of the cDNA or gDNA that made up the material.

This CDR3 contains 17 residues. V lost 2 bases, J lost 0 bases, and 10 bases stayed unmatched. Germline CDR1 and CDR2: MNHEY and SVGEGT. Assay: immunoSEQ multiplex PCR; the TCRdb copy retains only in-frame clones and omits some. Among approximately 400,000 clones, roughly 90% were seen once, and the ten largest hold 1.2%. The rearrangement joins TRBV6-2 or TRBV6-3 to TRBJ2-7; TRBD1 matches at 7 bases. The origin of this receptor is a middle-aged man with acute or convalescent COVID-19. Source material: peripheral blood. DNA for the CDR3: TGTGCCAGCAGTTACGCCTTAGGTAGGGGGCTCTCCTACGAGCAGTACTTC. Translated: CASSYALGRGLSYEQYF.